This TCR beta chain was found in a study of blood T cell repertoires in COVID-19. Overall study: There were acute and convalescent COVID-19 samples, and they came from the United States, Italy and Spain. The cDNA or gDNA used as material had been derived from T cells, B-cell-depleted T cells, or PBMCs.

In the original processing: Researchers report that nucleated cell counts were estimated from reference gene primer amplification. Here immunoSEQ multiplex PCR was the method, and the copy in TCRdb shows in-frame clones only, minus some. V and J calls and clone size follow that table, whereas D and trimming were derived from the DNA. The sample yields tens of thousands of clones, 88% seen once. This CDR3 is built from 14 residues. V was pared by 3 bases and J by 6 bases, with 14 bases between. Germline lookup yields CDR1 SNHLY and CDR2 FYNNEI. The sequenced sample consisted of peripheral blood. This receptor was taken from a human donor in a cohort sampled during active COVID-19. V is TRBV2 and J is TRBJ1-1; D not resolved. CDR3 sequence: CASSEGRARPEAFF. CDR3 coding DNA: TGTGCCAGCAGTGAGGGGAGGGCCCGCCCTGAAGCTTTCTTT.